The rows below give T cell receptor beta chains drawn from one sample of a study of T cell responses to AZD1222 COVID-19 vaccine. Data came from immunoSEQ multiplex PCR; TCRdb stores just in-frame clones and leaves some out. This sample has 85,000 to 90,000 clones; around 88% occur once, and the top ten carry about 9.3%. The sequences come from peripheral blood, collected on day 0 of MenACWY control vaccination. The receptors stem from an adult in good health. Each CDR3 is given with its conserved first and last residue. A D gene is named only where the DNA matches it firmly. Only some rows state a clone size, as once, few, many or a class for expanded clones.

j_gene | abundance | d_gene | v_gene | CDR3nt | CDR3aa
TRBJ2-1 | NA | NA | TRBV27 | TGTGCCAGCAGTTTAACCCTGAACAATGAGCAGTTCTTC | CASSLTLNNEQFF
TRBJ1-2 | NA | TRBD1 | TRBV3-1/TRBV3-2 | TGTGCCAGCAGCCAAGACCCTACAACAGGGGGTACGAGCTATGGCTACACCTTC | CASSQDPTTGGTSYGYTF
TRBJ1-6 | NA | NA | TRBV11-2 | TGTGCCAGCAGCTTCGGTAGCTCCTATAATTCACCCCTCCACTTT | CASSFGSSYNSPLHF
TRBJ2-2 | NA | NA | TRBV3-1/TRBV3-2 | TGTGCCAGCAGCCTTTCGGACAGGAACACCGGGGAGCTGTTTTTT | CASSLSDRNTGELFF
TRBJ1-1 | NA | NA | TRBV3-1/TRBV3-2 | TGTGCCAGCAGCCATTGGCGGGACACTGAAGCTTTCTTT | CASSHWRDTEAFF
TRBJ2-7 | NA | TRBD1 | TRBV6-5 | TGTGCCAGCAGCCTCGGACAGGGGATAGAATACGAGCAGTACTTC | CASSLGQGIEYEQYF
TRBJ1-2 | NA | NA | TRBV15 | TGTGCCACCAGCAGCGGGGCGGCTAACTATGGCTACACCTTC | CATSSGAANYGYTF
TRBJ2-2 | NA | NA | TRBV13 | TGTGCCAGCAGCTCACAGGGTCGGAACACCGGGGAGCTGTTTTTT | CASSSQGRNTGELFF
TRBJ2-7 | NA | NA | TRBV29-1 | TGCAGCGTAGACTCGACAGAACCCTACGAGCAGTACTTC | CSVDSTEPYEQYF
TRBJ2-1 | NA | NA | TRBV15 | TGTGCCACCAGTAGAGCGAGAGAAAACAATGAGCAGTTCTTC | CATSRARENNEQFF
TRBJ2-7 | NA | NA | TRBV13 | TGTGCCAGCAGCCAAACTAGAGGTGAGCAGTACTTC | CASSQTRGEQYF
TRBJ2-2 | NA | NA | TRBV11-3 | TGTGCCAGCAGCTCTGCCTCCGGGGAGCTGTTTTTT | CASSSASGELFF
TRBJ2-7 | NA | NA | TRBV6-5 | TGTGCCAGCCAGCTGATGGGGGCTGGAACCTACGAGCAGTACTTC | CASQLMGAGTYEQYF
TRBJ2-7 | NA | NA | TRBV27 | TGTGCCAGCAGTTTTCGACAGAGTACCTACGAGCAGTACTTC | CASSFRQSTYEQYF
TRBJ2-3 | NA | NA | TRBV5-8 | TGTGCCAGCAGCTTGTTCGGCAGAAGCACAGATACGCAGTATTTT | CASSLFGRSTDTQYF
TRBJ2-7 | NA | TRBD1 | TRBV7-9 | TGTGCCAGCAGCTTCACTGTACAGGGGGTTCCCTACGAGCAGTACTTC | CASSFTVQGVPYEQYF
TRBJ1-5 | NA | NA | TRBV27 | TGTGCCAGCAGTTCCCGGGACGGCGTGGATCAGCCCCAGCATTTT | CASSSRDGVDQPQHF
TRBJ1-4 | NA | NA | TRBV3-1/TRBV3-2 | TGTGCCAGCAGCCAAGATCCGGGGGGTCAAGTAAAACTGTTTTTT | CASSQDPGGQVKLFF
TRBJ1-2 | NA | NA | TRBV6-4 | TGTGCCAGCAGTGACGGCCCCTCCCGCTACACCTTC | CASSDGPSRYTF
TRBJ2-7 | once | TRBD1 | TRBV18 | TGTGCCAGCTCACAATCGGGACAGGGTGTGAACGAGCAGTACTTC | CASSQSGQGVNEQYF
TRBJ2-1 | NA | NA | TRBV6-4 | TGTGCCAGCAGTGACCGGGACAACAATGAGCAGTTCTTC | CASSDRDNNEQFF
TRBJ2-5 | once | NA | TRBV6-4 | TGTGCCAGCAGTGACTCCACAGGGACCCAGTACTTC | CASSDSTGTQYF